Listed here are 9 T cell receptor beta chains from one sample, sequenced in a study of T cells in Graves' hyperthyroidism and ophthalmopathy. What was amplified from RNA transcripts were TCR beta CDR3 regions. In the first-round RT-PCR of the TCR CDR3, the HTBI primer set was used. TCRdb used MiXCR to reprocess the multiplex PCR reads, holding one entry per CDR3 protein. The sample has about 270,000 distinct CDR3 sequences, about 20% seen once. Sequencing was carried out using blood. The receptors derive from a man between 25 and 39 years old with Graves' ophthalmopathy.

The chain recombines TRBV10-1 with TRBJ2-7; TRBD1 is a possible D gene (6 bases). Germline lookup yields CDR1 WNHNN and CDR2 SYGVQD (reference sequence). The CDR3 is 14 residues long. The germline V and J ends were trimmed by 4 bases and 0 bases, with 10 bases remaining between them. CDR3 residues: CASSGYRDSYEQYF. The CDR3 nucleotides are TGCGCCAGCAGTGGGTACAGGGACTCCTACGAGCAGTACTTC.

In this sample, this clonotype turned up many times. J is TRBJ2-3 and V is TRBV11-2; no reliable D call. Germline lookup yields CDR1 SGHAT and CDR2 FQNNGV. Trimming removed 0 bases from V and 4 bases from J, with 5 bases in between. The CDR3 covers 13 residues. Written as DNA, the CDR3 is TGTGCCAGCAGCTTAGATTTCCCAGATACGCAGTATTTT. It is translated as CASSLDFPDTQYF.

This clonotype was counted at least ten times. The gene calls are TRBV20-1 and TRBJ2-1, with 13 bases fitting TRBD2. V shed 6 bases, J shed 9 bases, and the junction held 8 bases outside the gene matches. There are 14 residues in the CDR3. The germline CDR1 and CDR2 sequences are DFQATT and SNEGSKA (reference sequence). The CDR3 DNA sequence: TGCAGTGCCACCCCACTAGCGGGAGGGCTTGAGCAGTTCTTC. This translates into CSATPLAGGLEQFF.

This clonotype was observed a handful of times. The chain links TRBV12-3 or TRBV12-4 to TRBJ1-1; D is possibly TRBD1 (5 bases). V was trimmed by 7 bases and J by 6 bases, leaving 12 bases between them. The CDR3 length is 12 residues. The CDR3 here is CASTPWGAEAFF. The CDR3 DNA follows: TGTGCCAGCACCCCGTGGGGCGCTGAAGCTTTCTTT.

The table lists this clonotype with a few counts. Its ends do not fully match the called genes, so a read error is possible. This rearrangement joins TRBV28 to TRBJ2-1; the match to TRBD2 covers 10 bases. The germline V gene has CDR1 MDHEN and CDR2 SYDVKM. There are 13 residues in the CDR3. CDR3 DNA: TGTGCCATGTCTAGCGGGAGTTTGAATGAGCAGCTCTTC. Translated, it gives CAMSSGSLNEQLF.

The chain is built from TRBV10-1 and TRBJ1-1; the D is unclear. The CDR3 has 13 residues. CDR1 and CDR2 (germline): WNHNN, SYGVQD (reference sequence). Trimming stripped 10 bases from V and 0 bases from J, with 12 bases between. Here the CDR3 reads CANMGRLNTEAFF. The CDR3 DNA sequence: TGCGCCAATATGGGTAGATTGAACACTGAAGCTTTCTTT.

About this clonotype: With a much larger clone just one base away, this may be a read error. The chain links TRBV6-1 to TRBJ2-5, with D tentatively TRBD1 (5 bases). Trimming took off 11 bases at V and 4 bases at J, with 29 bases between the two ends. The CDR3 sequence is 17 residues long. Germline V CDR1 and CDR2: MNHNS, SASEGT. The CDR3 bases are TGTGCCGGCAACAGACCCTCAGGGCGAACGGTGAGAGAGACCCAGTACTTC. Translating gives CAGNRPSGRTVRETQYF.

CDR3: CASSPDRVQLNYEQYF. Here the CDR3 DNA reads TGTGCCAGCAGCCCAGACAGGGTCCAACTTAACTACGAGCAGTACTTC. The chain uses TRBV28 and TRBJ2-7; 7 bases fit TRBD1. This CDR3 has 16 amino acids. Germline V gene sequence: CDR1 MDHEN, CDR2 SYDVKM. J gave up 3 bases and V 6 bases, and 14 bases lay outside the gene matches.

The chain couples TRBV19 to TRBJ2-1; 10 bases line up with TRBD2. The V and J ends lost 1 base and 3 bases, in that order; junction bases with no gene match: 0. The CDR3 has 15 amino acids. Per the germline V gene, CDR1 is LNHDA and CDR2 is SQIVND (reference sequence). This chain's CDR3 is CASSIGLAGYNEQFF. CDR3 DNA: TGTGCCAGTAGTATAGGACTAGCGGGCTACAATGAGCAGTTCTTC.